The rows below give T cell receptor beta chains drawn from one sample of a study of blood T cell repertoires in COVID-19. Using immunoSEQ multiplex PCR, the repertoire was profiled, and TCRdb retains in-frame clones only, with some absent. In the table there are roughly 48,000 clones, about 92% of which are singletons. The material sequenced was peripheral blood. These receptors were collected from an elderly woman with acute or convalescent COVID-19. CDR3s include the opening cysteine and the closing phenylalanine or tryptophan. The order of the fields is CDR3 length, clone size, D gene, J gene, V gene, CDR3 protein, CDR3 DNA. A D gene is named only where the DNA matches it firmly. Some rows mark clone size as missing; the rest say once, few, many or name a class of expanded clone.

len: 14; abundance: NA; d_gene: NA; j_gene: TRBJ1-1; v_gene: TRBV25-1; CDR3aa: CASSESGARTEAFF; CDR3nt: TGTGCCAGCAGTGAGTCAGGGGCGCGCACTGAAGCTTTCTTT
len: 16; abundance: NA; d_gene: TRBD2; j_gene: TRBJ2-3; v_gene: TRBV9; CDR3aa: CASSVEGGGPSDTQYF; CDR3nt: TGTGCCAGCAGCGTAGAAGGCGGGGGGCCGTCAGATACGCAGTATTTT
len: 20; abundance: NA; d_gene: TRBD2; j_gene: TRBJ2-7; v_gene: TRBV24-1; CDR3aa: CATSDLGGLAGVQCSYEQYF; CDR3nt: TGTGCCACCAGTGATTTGGGGGGCCTAGCGGGGGTCCAGTGCTCCTACGAGCAGTACTTC
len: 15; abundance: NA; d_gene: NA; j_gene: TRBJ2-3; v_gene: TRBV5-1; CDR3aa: CASSLAGGDTDTQYF; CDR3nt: TGCGCCAGCAGCTTGGCCGGGGGAGACACAGATACGCAGTATTTT
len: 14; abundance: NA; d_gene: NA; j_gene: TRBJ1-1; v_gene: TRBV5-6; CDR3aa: CASSVDLQVAEAFF; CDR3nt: TGTGCCAGCAGCGTGGACCTCCAGGTCGCTGAAGCTTTCTTT
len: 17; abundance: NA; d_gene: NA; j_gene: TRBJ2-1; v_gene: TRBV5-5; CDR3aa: CASSSTAGARNYNEQFF; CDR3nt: TGTGCCAGCAGCTCGACCGCGGGGGCTCGAAACTACAATGAGCAGTTCTTC
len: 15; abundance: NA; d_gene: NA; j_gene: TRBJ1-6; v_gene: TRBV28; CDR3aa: CASTSPQSYNSPLHF; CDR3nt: TGTGCCAGCACCTCCCCACAGTCCTATAATTCACCCCTCCACTTT
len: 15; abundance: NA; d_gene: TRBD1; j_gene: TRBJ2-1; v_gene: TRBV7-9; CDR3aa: CASSYTGVAYNEQFF; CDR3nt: TGTGCCAGCAGCTATACAGGGGTCGCCTACAATGAGCAGTTCTTC
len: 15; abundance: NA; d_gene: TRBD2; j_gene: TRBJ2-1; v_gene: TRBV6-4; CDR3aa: CASSDSSGGANEQFF; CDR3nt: TGTGCCAGCAGTGACTCTAGCGGGGGGGCCAATGAGCAGTTCTTC
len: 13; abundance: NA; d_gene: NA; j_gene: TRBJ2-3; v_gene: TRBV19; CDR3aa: CASSSRVGNTQYF; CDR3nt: TGTGCCAGTAGTAGCAGGGTTGGAAATACGCAGTATTTT
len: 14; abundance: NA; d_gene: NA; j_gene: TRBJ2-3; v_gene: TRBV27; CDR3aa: CASSLLAGTDTQYF; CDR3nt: TGTGCCAGCAGTTTATTAGCGGGCACAGATACGCAGTATTTT
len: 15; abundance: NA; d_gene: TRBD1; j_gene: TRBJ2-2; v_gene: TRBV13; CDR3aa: CASSFGQGWTGELFF; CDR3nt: TGTGCCAGCAGCTTCGGACAGGGATGGACCGGGGAGCTGTTTTTT
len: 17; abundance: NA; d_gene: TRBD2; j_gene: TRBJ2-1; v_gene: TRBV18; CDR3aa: CASSPRTSGGGYNEQFF; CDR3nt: TGTGCCAGCTCACCAAGGACTAGCGGGGGGGGCTACAATGAGCAGTTCTTC
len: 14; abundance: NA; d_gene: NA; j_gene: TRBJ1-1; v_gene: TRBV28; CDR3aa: CASSSSGVSRDAFF; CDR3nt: NA
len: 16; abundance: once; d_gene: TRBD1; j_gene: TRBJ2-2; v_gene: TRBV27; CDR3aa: CASSPGQGVYTGELFF; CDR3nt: TGTGCCAGCAGCCCGGGACAGGGGGTCTACACCGGGGAGCTGTTTTTT
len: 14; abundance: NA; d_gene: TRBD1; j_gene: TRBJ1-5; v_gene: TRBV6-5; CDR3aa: CASSSQGNDQPQHF; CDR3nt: TGTGCCAGCAGCTCACAGGGGAACGATCAGCCCCAGCATTTT
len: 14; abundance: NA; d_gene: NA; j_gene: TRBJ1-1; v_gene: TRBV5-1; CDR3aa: CASSPGVQERGAFF; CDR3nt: TGCGCCAGCAGCCCTGGGGTCCAGGAAAGGGGAGCTTTCTTT
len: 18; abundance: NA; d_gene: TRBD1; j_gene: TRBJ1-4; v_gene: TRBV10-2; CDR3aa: CASRKGRQGVGANEKLFF; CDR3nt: TGCGCCAGCAGGAAGGGGAGACAGGGGGTGGGAGCTAATGAAAAACTGTTTTTT
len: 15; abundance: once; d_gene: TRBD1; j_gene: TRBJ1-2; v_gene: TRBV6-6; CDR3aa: CASRYDRGANYGYTF; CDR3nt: TGTGCCAGCAGATACGACAGGGGAGCTAACTATGGCTACACCTTC
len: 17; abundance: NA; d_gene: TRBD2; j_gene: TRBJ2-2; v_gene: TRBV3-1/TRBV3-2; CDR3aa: CASSPLAGVQRGGELFF; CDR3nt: TGTGCCAGCAGCCCCCTAGCGGGGGTTCAAAGGGGCGGGGAGCTGTTTTTT
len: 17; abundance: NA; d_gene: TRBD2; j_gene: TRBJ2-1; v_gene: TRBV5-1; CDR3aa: CASSTGGLAGGYNEQFF; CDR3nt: TGCGCCAGCAGCACAGGCGGACTAGCGGGGGGGTACAATGAGCAGTTCTTC
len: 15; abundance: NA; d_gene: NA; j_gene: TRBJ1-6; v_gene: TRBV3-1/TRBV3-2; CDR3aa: CASSQDLGGNSPLHF; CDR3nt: TGTGCCAGCAGCCAAGATCTGGGGGGGAATTCACCCCTCCACTTT
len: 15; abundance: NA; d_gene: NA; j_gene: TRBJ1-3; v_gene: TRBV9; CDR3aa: CASSEKMGPGATIYF; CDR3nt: TGTGCCAGCAGCGAAAAGATGGGACCAGGGGCCACCATATATTTT
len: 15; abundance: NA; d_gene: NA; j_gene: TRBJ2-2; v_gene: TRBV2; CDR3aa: CASTSQGAQAGELFF; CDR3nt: TGTGCCAGCACCTCCCAAGGGGCTCAGGCCGGGGAGCTGTTTTTT
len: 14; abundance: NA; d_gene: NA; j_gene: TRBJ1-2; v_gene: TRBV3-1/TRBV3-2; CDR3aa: CASSQGQHGYGYTF; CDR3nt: TGTGCCAGCAGCCAAGGACAGCATGGCTATGGCTACACCTTC
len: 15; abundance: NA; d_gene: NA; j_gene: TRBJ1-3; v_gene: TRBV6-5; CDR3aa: CASSYDRTAGNTIYF; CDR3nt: TGTGCCAGCAGTTACGACAGGACGGCTGGAAACACCATATATTTT
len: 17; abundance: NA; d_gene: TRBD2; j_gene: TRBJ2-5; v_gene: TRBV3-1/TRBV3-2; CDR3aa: CASSQDNPLAGGETQYF; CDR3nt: TGTGCCAGCAGCCAAGATAACCCGCTAGCGGGTGGGGAGACCCAGTACTTC
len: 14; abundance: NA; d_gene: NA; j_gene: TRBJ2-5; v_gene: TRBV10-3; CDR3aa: CAIKETALIETQYF; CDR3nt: TGTGCCATCAAAGAGACAGCCTTGATAGAGACCCAGTACTTC
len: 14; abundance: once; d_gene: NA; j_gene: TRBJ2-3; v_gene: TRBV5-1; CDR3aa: CASSLVPGTDTQYF; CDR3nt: TGCGCCAGCAGCTTGGTCCCAGGGACAGATACGCAGTATTTT
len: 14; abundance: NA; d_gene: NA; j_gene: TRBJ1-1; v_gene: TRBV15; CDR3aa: CATSAGSANTEAFF; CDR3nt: TGTGCCACCAGCGCAGGGTCGGCAAACACTGAAGCTTTCTTT
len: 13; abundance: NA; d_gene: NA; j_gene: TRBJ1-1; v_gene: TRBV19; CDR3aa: CASSHGAGTEAFF; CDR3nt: TGTGCCAGTAGCCATGGGGCTGGCACTGAAGCTTTCTTT
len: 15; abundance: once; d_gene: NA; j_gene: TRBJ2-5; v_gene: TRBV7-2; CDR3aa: CASSPSSDLGETQYF; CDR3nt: TGTGCCAGCAGCCCTTCTAGCGATCTGGGTGAGACCCAGTACTTC
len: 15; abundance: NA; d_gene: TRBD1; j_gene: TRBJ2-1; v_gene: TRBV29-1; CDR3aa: CSVAGGQGGINEQFF; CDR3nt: TGCAGCGTTGCGGGCGGACAGGGGGGTATAAATGAGCAGTTCTTC
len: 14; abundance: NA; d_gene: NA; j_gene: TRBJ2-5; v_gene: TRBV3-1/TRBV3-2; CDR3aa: CASSQDSSEKTQYF; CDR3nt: TGTGCCAGCAGCCAAGATTCTAGCGAAAAGACCCAGTACTTC